This is a list of T cell receptor beta chains from one sample in a study of shared clonotypes between healthy human individuals. Sequencing was performed with immunoSEQ multiplex PCR; in TCRdb, only in-frame clones are kept and a portion is missing. Among about 710,000 clones, around 73% were seen once, and the ten largest hold roughly 1.9%. The sequencing input was memory CD4+ T cells sorted from blood. All receptors come from a woman under 40 in good health. Each CDR3 is given with its conserved first and last residue. D genes are given only for firm matches. Size tells how often a clone was seen (once, few, many) or the class of an expanded clone, and some rows leave it out.

D	J	V	size	CDR3	DNA
-	TRBJ1-1	TRBV29-1	-	CSTRRGDGEAFF	TGCAGCACTCGTCGTGGAGACGGTGAAGCTTTCTTT
TRBD1	TRBJ2-3	TRBV6-6	few	CASSDEGQGTDTQYF	TGTGCCAGCTCAGATGAGGGACAGGGAACAGATACGCAGTATTTT
TRBD2	TRBJ2-1	TRBV7-9	-	CASNPKWTSGQSSYNEQFF	TGTGCCAGCAACCCGAAATGGACTAGCGGTCAGAGCTCCTACAATGAGCAGTTCTTC
-	TRBJ1-5	TRBV19	few	CASSLQPGYSNQPQHF	TGTGCCAGTAGTCTACAGCCCGGATATAGCAATCAGCCCCAGCATTTT
-	TRBJ1-2	TRBV6-1	few	CASSDSPGGYTF	TGTGCCAGCAGTGACTCTCCGGGTGGCTACACCTTC
-	TRBJ2-1	TRBV11-2	many	CASSLDRAPGQFF	TGTGCCAGCAGCTTAGATCGGGCTCCAGGGCAGTTCTTC
-	TRBJ1-5	TRBV27	-	CASSKRAELMGNQPQHF	TGTGCCAGCAGTAAAAGGGCAGAACTTATGGGCAATCAGCCCCAGCATTTT
-	TRBJ2-6	TRBV6-6	-	CASGSGVRGANVLTF	TGTGCCAGCGGGAGTGGGGTCCGAGGGGCCAACGTCCTGACTTTC
-	TRBJ2-7	TRBV19	many	CASSTARAYEQYF	TGTGCCAGTAGTACCGCTAGAGCCTACGAGCAGTACTTC
-	TRBJ2-3	TRBV5-4	-	CASSQKGITDTQYF	TGTGCCAGCAGCCAAAAGGGGATCACAGATACGCAGTATTTT
TRBD2	TRBJ2-5	TRBV29-1	many	CSAPSRGDQETQYF	TGCAGCGCACCCTCGCGGGGGGATCAAGAGACCCAGTACTTC
TRBD1	TRBJ2-3	TRBV7-6	-	CASSLRTGNTDTQYF	TGTGCCAGCAGCTTAAGGACAGGGAACACAGATACGCAGTATTTT
TRBD2	TRBJ2-7	TRBV6-5	-	CASSSSLAAPYEQYF	TGTGCCAGCAGTAGTTCGCTAGCGGCTCCCTACGAGCAGTACTTC
-	TRBJ2-3	TRBV7-9	-	CASSLGPSTDTQYF	TGTGCCAGCAGCTTAGGACCTAGCACAGATACGCAGTATTTT
-	TRBJ1-1	TRBV10-1	many	CASSENRDTEAFF	TGCGCCAGCAGTGAAAACAGGGACACTGAAGCTTTCTTT
-	TRBJ1-3	TRBV5-6	-	CASSHPAGSGNTIYF	TGTGCCAGCAGCCACCCGGCGGGGTCTGGAAACACCATATATTTT
TRBD2	TRBJ2-1	TRBV5-1	-	CASSLGTSGGYNEQFF	TGCGCCAGCAGCTTGGGGACTAGCGGGGGCTACAATGAGCAGTTCTTC
-	TRBJ1-2	TRBV6-1	-	CASSENGRVGGYTF	TGTGCCAGCAGTGAAAACGGCAGGGTGGGCGGCTACACCTTC
-	TRBJ2-7	TRBV9	-	CASSFQLIGSNEQYF	TGTGCCAGCAGCTTCCAACTGATAGGGTCGAACGAGCAGTACTTC
-	TRBJ2-7	TRBV27	-	CASSLRPRSIYEQYF	TGTGCCAGCAGTTTACGTCCCAGAAGTATTTACGAGCAGTACTTC
-	TRBJ2-1	TRBV9	-	CASSVDRVRNNEQFF	TGTGCCAGCAGCGTAGATAGGGTACGGAATAATGAGCAGTTCTTC
-	TRBJ2-1	TRBV2	-	CASSEERNNEQFF	TGTGCCAGCAGTGAAGAAAGGAACAATGAGCAGTTCTTC
-	TRBJ2-1	TRBV4-2	-	CASSQERGFYFYNEQFF	TGTGCCAGCAGCCAAGAACGGGGCTTCTATTTCTACAATGAGCAGTTCTTC
-	TRBJ2-7	TRBV5-5	-	CASSLEVPYEQYF	TGTGCCAGCAGCTTGGAGGTACCCTACGAGCAGTACTTC
-	TRBJ1-1	TRBV4-2	-	CASSPSGQWLNTEAFF	TGTGCCAGCAGCCCATCCGGACAGTGGTTGAACACTGAAGCTTTCTTT
-	TRBJ2-1	TRBV6-1	few	CATHLFPHEQFF	TGTGCCACCCACCTCTTCCCTCATGAGCAGTTCTTC
TRBD1	TRBJ2-3	TRBV7-2	-	CASSLGTGPQYF	TGTGCCAGCAGCCTGGGGACAGGGCCGCAGTATTTT
-	TRBJ2-1	TRBV11-3	-	CASSLDGGNSYNEQFF	TGTGCCAGCAGCTTAGATGGCGGGAACTCCTACAATGAGCAGTTCTTC
TRBD2	TRBJ2-3	TRBV9	-	CASSVGPAGVGDTQYF	TGTGCCAGCAGCGTAGGCCCAGCGGGAGTCGGAGATACGCAGTATTTT
-	TRBJ1-5	TRBV6-1	-	CASSEFGGWQPQHF	TGTGCCAGCAGTGAATTTGGGGGCTGGCAGCCCCAGCATTTT
TRBD1	TRBJ1-2	TRBV30	-	CATGQGANYGYTF	TGTGCCACCGGACAGGGAGCTAACTATGGCTACACCTTC
TRBD2	TRBJ2-2	TRBV15	-	CATRRAGGPFGGELFF	TGTGCCACCCGTCGAGCGGGAGGGCCATTTGGCGGGGAGCTGTTTTTT
-	TRBJ1-2	TRBV6-5	-	CASSYTRGEGYTF	TGTGCCAGCAGTTACACCAGGGGAGAAGGCTACACCTTC
TRBD1	TRBJ2-3	TRBV5-4	-	CASSLIPGGAIADTQYF	TGTGCCAGCAGCCTCATTCCAGGGGGCGCGATCGCAGATACGCAGTATTTT
TRBD2	TRBJ2-1	TRBV2	-	CASREGTSADSYNEQFF	TGTGCCAGCAGGGAGGGGACTAGCGCCGACTCCTACAATGAGCAGTTCTTC
-	TRBJ2-6	TRBV18	-	CASSPRFASGANVLTF	TGTGCCAGCTCACCACGGTTTGCCTCTGGGGCCAACGTCCTGACTTTC
-	TRBJ2-7	TRBV5-1	-	CASSLGGASYEQYF	TGCGCCAGCAGCTTGGGCGGGGCCTCCTACGAGCAGTACTTC
-	TRBJ2-4	TRBV6-6	few	CASSRGDSIAKNIQYF	TGTGCCAGCAGTCGAGGGGACTCGATAGCCAAAAACATTCAGTACTTC
TRBD1	TRBJ1-4	TRBV19	-	CASRTGTGHEKLFF	TGTGCCAGTAGAACCGGGACAGGGCATGAAAAACTGTTTTTT
-	TRBJ1-6	TRBV18	many	CASSPRDSPLHF	TGTGCCAGCTCACCACGCGATTCACCCCTCCACTTT
TRBD1	TRBJ1-1	TRBV28	-	CASRDGTGGLTFF	TGTGCCAGCAGGGACGGGACAGGGGGCCTGACTTTCTTT
-	TRBJ2-2	TRBV9	-	CASSVVTGTGELFF	TGTGCCAGCAGCGTAGTGACGGGCACCGGGGAGCTGTTTTTT
-	TRBJ2-3	TRBV19	-	CASRSGSTDTQYF	TGTGCCAGTAGGTCGGGTAGCACAGATACGCAGTATTTT
-	TRBJ2-7	TRBV25-1	few	CASSRGSYEQYF	TGTGCCAGCAGCCGAGGGTCGTACGAGCAGTACTTC
TRBD1	TRBJ1-1	TRBV28	-	CASRRDRGDTEAFF	TGTGCCAGCAGGAGGGACAGGGGGGATACTGAAGCTTTCTTT
-	TRBJ1-4	TRBV19	-	CASSKAPGGVEKLFF	TGTGCCAGTAGTAAGGCCCCGGGAGGGGTTGAAAAACTGTTTTTT
TRBD1	TRBJ2-7	TRBV11-2	-	CASSSRGTGADYEQYF	TGTGCCAGCAGCTCCAGAGGGACAGGGGCTGACTACGAGCAGTACTTC
-	TRBJ2-1	TRBV5-1	-	CASSLGGEAEQFF	TGCGCCAGCAGCTTGGGAGGGGAGGCTGAGCAGTTCTTC
-	TRBJ1-1	TRBV19	few	CASRPTRLNTEAFF	TGTGCCAGTAGGCCGACAAGGTTGAACACTGAAGCTTTCTTT
-	TRBJ1-5	TRBV28	-	CASSLWADSNQPQHF	TGTGCCAGCAGTTTATGGGCAGATAGCAATCAGCCCCAGCATTTT
TRBD2	TRBJ2-7	TRBV5-1	-	CASSLKRGLADPYEQYF	TGCGCCAGCAGCTTAAAACGTGGACTAGCGGACCCCTACGAGCAGTACTTC
-	TRBJ1-1	TRBV2	few	CASTWEGMNTEAFF	TGTGCCAGCACCTGGGAGGGGATGAACACTGAAGCTTTCTTT
-	TRBJ2-7	TRBV5-1	once	CASSLDLGDYEQYF	TGCGCCAGCAGCTTGGACCTGGGAGACTACGAGCAGTACTTC
-	TRBJ2-7	TRBV15	-	CATSRDKVYPGVSYEQYF	TGTGCCACCAGCAGAGATAAAGTTTACCCCGGGGTTTCCTACGAGCAGTACTTC
TRBD1	TRBJ1-5	TRBV6-1	-	CASKFRQGNQPQHF	TGTGCCAGCAAGTTTAGACAGGGAAATCAGCCCCAGCATTTT
TRBD1	TRBJ1-2	TRBV6-6	few	CASNPGTGRGYTF	TGTGCCAGCAACCCGGGGACAGGGCGGGGCTACACCTTC
TRBD2	TRBJ2-1	TRBV15	-	CATSRRSTSGRANEQFF	TGTGCCACCAGCAGAAGATCTACTAGCGGGAGGGCAAATGAGCAGTTCTTC